This entry concerns a single TCR beta chain. Antigen unknown. Samples were assayed with immunoSEQ v3.0 at survey level. Sequencing used immunoSEQ multiplex PCR; TCRdb keeps in-frame clones, though not all of them. The repertoire has under 35,000 clones, 90% to 95% of them found once; the top ten carry 3.5% to 4.5%. V was shortened by 5 bases and J by 2 bases, with 16 bases between the two germline ends. The CDR3 sequence is 16 residues long. CDR1 and CDR2 (germline): MNHEY, SMNVEV (reference sequence). The data were taken from a study of long-term antiretroviral therapy in people with HIV. Study-level information: The oldest specimens predate the 2015 immediate-ART recommendation by about a decade. Findings and caveats of the study: Investigators report no available data on ART adherence, viral resistance or therapy changes. After ART, diversity increased yet remained lower than transplant donor controls.

This receptor was obtained from a woman between 45 and 60 years old with HIV. The chain carries TRBV27 and TRBJ1-5; maybe TRBD1 (5 bases). Sequences were derived from unsorted PBMCs, sampled about 5.1 years after starting antiretroviral therapy. CDR3 nucleotide sequence: TGTGCCAGCAGTCTAGTCAGGGAGGTGGGCAATCAGCCCCAGCATTTT. Protein product: CASSLVREVGNQPQHF.